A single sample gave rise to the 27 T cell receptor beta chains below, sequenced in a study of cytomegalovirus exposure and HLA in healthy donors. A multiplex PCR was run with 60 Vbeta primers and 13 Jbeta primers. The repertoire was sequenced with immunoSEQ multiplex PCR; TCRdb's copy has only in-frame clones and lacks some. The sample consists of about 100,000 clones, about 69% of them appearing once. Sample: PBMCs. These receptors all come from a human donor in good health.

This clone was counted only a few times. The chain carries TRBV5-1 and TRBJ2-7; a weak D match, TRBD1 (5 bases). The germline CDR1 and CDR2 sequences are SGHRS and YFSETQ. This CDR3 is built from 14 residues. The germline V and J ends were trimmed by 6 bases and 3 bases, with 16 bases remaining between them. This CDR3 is CASKVSLRVYEQYF. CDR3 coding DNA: TGCGCCAGCAAAGTTTCACTCAGGGTCTACGAGCAGTACTTC. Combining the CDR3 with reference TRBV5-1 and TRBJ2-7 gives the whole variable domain KAGVTQTPRYLIKTRGQQVTLSCSPISGHRSVSWYQQTPGQGLQFLFEYFSETQRNKGNFPGRFSGRQFSNSRSEMNVSTLELGDSALYLCASKVSLRVYEQYFGPGTRLTVT.

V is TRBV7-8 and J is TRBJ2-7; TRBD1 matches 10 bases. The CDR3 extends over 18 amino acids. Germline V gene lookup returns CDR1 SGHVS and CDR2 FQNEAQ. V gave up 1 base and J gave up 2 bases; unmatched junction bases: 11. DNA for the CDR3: TGTGCCAGCAGCTTAGATGGTAGTGGCGGGACAGGGGCCTACGAGCAGTACTTC. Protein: CASSLDGSGGTGAYEQYF. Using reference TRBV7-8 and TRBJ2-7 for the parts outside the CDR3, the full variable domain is GAGVSQSPRYKVAKRGQDVALRCDPISGHVSLFWYQQALGQGPEFLTYFQNEAQLDKSGLPSDRFFAERPEGSVSTLKIQRTQQEDSAVYLCASSLDGSGGTGAYEQYFGPGTRLTVT.

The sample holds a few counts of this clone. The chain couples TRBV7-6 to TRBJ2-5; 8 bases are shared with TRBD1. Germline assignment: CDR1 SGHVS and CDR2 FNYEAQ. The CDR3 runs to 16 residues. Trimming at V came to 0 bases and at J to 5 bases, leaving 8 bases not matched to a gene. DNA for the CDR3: TGTGCCAGCAGCTTAGCGGTGGCAGGGGGCGGGGAGACCCAGTACTTC. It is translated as CASSLAVAGGGETQYF.

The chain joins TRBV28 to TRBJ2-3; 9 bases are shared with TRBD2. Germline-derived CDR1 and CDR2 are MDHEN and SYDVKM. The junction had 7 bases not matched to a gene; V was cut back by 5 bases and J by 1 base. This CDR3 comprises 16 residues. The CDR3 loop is CASSVLAGDGTDTQYF. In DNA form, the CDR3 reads TGTGCCAGCAGTGTCTTAGCGGGAGACGGCACAGATACGCAGTATTTT.

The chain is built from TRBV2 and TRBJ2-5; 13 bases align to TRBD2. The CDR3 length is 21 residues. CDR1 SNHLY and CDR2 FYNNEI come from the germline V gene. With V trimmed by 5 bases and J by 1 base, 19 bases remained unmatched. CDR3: CASSTPGGRLAGGSGQETQYF. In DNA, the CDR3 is TGTGCCAGCAGTACCCCAGGAGGGCGACTAGCGGGAGGATCCGGCCAAGAGACCCAGTACTTC.

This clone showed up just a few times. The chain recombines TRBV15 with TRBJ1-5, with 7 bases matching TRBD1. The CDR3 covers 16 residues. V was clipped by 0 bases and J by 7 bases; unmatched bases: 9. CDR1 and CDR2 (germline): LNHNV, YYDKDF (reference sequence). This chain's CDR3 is CATSRDFAGDRQPQHF. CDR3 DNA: TGTGCCACCAGCAGAGATTTCGCAGGGGACAGACAGCCCCAGCATTTT.

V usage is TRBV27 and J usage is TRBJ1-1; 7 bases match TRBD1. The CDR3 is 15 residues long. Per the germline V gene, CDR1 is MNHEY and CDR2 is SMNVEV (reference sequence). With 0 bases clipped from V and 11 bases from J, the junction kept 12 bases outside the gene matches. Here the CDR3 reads CASSLSGGGRAPAFF. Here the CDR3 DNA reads TGTGCCAGCAGTTTATCAGGGGGCGGAAGAGCGCCGGCTTTCTTT.

The DNA for the CDR3 is TGTGCTAGTGGTTCACCGGGACAGGGTAACACCGGGGAGCTGTTTTTT. Amino acids: CASGSPGQGNTGELFF. The chain employs TRBV12-5 and TRBJ2-2; the match to TRBD1 covers 9 bases. Trimming removed 4 bases from V and 2 bases from J; junction bases left unmatched: 5. Per the germline V gene, CDR1 is LGHNT and CDR2 is FRNRAP. The CDR3 is 16 amino acids.

In DNA form, the CDR3 reads TGTGCCAGCAGGGGACAGGGTGATGAGCAGTTCTTC. This gives the protein CASRGQGDEQFF. The J gene is TRBJ2-1, the V gene TRBV7-2, with 9 bases lining up with TRBD1. CDR1 is SGHTA, CDR2 FQGNSA, per germline. The CDR3 totals 12 residues. Unmatched junction bases numbered 2, after V lost 6 bases and J lost 8 bases.

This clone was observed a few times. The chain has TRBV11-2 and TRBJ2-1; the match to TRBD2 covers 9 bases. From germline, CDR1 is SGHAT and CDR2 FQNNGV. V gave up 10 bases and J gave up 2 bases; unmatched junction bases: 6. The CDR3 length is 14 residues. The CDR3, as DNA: TGTGCCACCGCGACTAGCGGACCCTACAATGAGCAGTTCTTC. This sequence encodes CATATSGPYNEQFF.

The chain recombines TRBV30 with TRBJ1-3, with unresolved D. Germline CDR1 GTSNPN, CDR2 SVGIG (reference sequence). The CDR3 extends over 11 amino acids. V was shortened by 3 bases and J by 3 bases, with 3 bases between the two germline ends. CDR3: CAWSYGNTIYF. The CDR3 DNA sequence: TGTGCCTGGAGCTATGGAAACACCATATATTTT.

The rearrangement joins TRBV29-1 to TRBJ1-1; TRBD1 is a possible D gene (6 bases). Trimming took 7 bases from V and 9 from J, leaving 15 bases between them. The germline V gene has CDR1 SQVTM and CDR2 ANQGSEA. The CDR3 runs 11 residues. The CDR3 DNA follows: TGCAGCGGGGGGGGCGATAATAAAGCTTTCTTT. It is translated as CSGGGDNKAFF.

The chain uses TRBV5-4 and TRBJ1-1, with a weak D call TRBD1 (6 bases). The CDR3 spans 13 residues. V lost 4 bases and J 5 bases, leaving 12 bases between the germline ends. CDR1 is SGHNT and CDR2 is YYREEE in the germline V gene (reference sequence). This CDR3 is CASSPQGGTEAFF. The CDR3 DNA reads TGTGCCAGCAGCCCACAGGGAGGGACTGAAGCTTTCTTT.

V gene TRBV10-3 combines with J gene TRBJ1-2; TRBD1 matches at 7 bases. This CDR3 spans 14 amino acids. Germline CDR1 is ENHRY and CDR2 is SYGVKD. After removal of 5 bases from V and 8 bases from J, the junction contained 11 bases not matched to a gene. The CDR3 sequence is CAISPQGKSSGYTF. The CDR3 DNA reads TGTGCCATCAGTCCACAGGGGAAAAGTTCCGGCTACACCTTC.

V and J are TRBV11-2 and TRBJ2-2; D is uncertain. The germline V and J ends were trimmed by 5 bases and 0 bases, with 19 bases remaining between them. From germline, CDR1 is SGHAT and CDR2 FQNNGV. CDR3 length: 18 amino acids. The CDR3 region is CASSLSGVAEANTGELFF. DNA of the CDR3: TGTGCCAGCAGCCTTTCTGGCGTTGCGGAAGCGAACACCGGGGAGCTGTTTTTT.

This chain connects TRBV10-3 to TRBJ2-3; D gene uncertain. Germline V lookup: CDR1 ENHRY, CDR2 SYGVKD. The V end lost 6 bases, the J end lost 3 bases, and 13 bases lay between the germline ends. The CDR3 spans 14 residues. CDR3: CAISKGVGTDTQYF. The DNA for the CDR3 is TGTGCCATCAGCAAAGGCGTCGGGACAGATACGCAGTATTTT.

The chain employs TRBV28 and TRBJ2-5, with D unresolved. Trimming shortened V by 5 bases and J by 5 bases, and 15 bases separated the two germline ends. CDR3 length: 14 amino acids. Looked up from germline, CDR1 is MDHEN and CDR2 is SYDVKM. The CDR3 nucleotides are TGTGCCAGCAGTGGGCTAAGTTCCGCTGAGACCCAGTACTTC. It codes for CASSGLSSAETQYF.

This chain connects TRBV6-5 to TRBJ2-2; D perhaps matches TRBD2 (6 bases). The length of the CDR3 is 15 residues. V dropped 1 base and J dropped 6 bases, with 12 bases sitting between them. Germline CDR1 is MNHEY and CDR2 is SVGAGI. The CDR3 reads CASSYFLLAAGELFF. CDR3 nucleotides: TGTGCCAGCAGTTACTTTTTACTAGCCGCCGGGGAGCTGTTTTTT.

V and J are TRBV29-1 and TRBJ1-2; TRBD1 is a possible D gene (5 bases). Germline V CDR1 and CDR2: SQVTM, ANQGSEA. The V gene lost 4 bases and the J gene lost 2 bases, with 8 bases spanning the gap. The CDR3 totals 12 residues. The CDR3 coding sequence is TGCAGCGTTGGCGGGGCGAACTATGGCTACACCTTC. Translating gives CSVGGANYGYTF.

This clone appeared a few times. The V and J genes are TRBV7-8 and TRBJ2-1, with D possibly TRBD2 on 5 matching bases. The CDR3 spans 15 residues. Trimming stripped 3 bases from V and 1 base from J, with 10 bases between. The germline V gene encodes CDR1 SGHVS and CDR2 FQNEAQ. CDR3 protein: CASSLGVTSYNEQFF. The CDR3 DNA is TGTGCCAGCAGCTTGGGAGTCACTTCCTACAATGAGCAGTTCTTC.

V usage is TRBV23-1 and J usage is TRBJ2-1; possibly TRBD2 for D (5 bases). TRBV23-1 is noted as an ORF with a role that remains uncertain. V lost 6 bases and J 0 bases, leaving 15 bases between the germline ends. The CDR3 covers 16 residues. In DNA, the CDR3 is TGCGCCAGCAGCCTGAGGAGGCAACGCTCCTACAATGAGCAGTTCTTC. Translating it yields CASSLRRQRSYNEQFF.

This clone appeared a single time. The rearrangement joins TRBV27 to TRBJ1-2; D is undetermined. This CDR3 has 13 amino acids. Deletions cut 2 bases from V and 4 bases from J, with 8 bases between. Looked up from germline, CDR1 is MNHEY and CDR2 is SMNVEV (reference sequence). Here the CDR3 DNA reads TGTGCCAGCAGTTTACTGGGAGGCTATGGCTACACCTTC. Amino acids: CASSLLGGYGYTF.

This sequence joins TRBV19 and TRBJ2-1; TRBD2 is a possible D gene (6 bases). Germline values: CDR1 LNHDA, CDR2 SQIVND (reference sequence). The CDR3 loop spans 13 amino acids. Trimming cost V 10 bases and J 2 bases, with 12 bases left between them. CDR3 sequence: CATLSGPYNEQFF. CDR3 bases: TGTGCCACCCTGAGCGGGCCCTACAATGAGCAGTTCTTC.

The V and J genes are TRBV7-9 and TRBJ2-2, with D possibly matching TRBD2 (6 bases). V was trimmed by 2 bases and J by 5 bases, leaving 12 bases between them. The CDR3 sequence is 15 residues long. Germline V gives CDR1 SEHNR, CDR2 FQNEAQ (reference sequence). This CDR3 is CASSLRQGGTGELFF. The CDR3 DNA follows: TGTGCCAGCAGCTTACGTCAGGGAGGTACCGGGGAGCTGTTTTTT.

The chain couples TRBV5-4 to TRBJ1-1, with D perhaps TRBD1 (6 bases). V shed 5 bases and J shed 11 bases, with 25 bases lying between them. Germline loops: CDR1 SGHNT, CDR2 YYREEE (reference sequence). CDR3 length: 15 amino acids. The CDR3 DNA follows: TGTGCCAGCAGTTCCGGTTTTGACAGGACCAAAGGGGCTTTCTTT. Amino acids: CASSSGFDRTKGAFF.

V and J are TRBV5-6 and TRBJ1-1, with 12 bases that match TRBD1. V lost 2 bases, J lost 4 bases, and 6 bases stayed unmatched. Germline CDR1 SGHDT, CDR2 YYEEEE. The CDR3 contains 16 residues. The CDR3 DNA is TGTGCCAGCAGCTTCGGGACAGGGGGCTCGGGCACTGAAGCTTTCTTT. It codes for CASSFGTGGSGTEAFF. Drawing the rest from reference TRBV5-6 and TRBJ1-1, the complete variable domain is DAGVTQSPTHLIKTRGQQVTLRCSPKSGHDTVSWYQQALGQGPQFIFQYYEEEERQRGNFPDRFSGHQFPNYSSELNVNALLLGDSALYLCASSFGTGGSGTEAFFGQGTRLTVV.

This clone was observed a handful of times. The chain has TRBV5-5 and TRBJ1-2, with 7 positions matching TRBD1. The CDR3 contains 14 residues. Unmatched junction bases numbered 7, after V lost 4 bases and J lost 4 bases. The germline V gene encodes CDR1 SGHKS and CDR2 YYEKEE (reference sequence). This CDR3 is CASSLPDRAYGYTF. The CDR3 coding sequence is TGTGCCAGCAGCCTCCCCGACAGGGCCTATGGCTACACCTTC.